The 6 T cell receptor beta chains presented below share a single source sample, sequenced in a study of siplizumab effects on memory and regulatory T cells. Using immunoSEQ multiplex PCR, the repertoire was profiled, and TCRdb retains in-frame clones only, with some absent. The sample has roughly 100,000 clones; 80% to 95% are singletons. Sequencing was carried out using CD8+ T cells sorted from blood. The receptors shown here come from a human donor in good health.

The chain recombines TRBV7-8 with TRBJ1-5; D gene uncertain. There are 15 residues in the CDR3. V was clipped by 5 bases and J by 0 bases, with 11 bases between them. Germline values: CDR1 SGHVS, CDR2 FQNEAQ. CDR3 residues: CASSDGRYSNQPQHF. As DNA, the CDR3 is TGTGCCAGCAGCGATGGACGGTATAGCAATCAGCCCCAGCATTTT. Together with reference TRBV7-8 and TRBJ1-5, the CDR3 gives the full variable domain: GAGVSQSPRYKVAKRGQDVALRCDPISGHVSLFWYQQALGQGPEFLTYFQNEAQLDKSGLPSDRFFAERPEGSVSTLKIQRTQQEDSAVYLCASSDGRYSNQPQHFGDGTRLSIL.

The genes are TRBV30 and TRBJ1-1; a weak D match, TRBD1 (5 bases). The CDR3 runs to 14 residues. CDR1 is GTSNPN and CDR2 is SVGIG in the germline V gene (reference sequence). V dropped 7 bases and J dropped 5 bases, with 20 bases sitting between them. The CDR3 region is CASTEGWVLTEAFF. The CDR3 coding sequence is TGTGCCTCCACAGAGGGGTGGGTTTTGACTGAAGCTTTCTTT. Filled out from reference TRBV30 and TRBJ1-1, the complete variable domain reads SQTIHQWPATLVQPVGSPLSLECTVEGTSNPNLYWYRQAAGRGLQLLFYSVGIGQISSEVPQNLSASRPQDRQFILSSKKLLLSDSGFYLCASTEGWVLTEAFFGQGTRLTVV.

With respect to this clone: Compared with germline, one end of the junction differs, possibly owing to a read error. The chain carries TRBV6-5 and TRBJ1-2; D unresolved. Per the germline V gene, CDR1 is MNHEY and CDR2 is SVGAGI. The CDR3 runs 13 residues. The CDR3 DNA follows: TGTGCCAGCAGTCCCCAAGGACCGTTGGGCGCTTTCTTC. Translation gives CASSPQGPLGAFF.

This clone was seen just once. CDR3 nucleotides: TGCGCCAGCAGCCAAGATAGTATGGGAACCGGGGAGCTGTTTTTT. Its protein is CASSQDSMGTGELFF. The chain links TRBV4-3 to TRBJ2-2; D is unresolved. Germline CDR1 and CDR2: LGHNA and YSLEER. Between the trimmed V and J ends, which lost 0 bases and 5 bases, there was a span of 10 bases. The CDR3 has 15 amino acids.

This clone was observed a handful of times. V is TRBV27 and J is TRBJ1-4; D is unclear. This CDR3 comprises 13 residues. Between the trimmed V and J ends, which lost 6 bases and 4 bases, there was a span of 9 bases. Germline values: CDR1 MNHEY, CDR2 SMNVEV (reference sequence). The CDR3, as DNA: TGTGCCAGCAGGTCGGACCTTAATGAAAAACTGTTTTTT. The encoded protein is CASRSDLNEKLFF.

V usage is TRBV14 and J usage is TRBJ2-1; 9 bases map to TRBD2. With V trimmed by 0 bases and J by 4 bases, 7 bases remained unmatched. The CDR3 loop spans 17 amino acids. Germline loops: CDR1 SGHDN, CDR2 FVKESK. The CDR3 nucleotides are TGTGCCAGCAGCCAAGATCTTGGCGGGGGGGAATACAATGAGCAGTTCTTC. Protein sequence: CASSQDLGGGEYNEQFF. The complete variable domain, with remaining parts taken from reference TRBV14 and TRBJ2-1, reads EAGVTQFPSHSVIEKGQTVTLRCDPISGHDNLYWYRRVMGKEIKFLLHFVKESKQDESGMPNNRFLAERTGGTYSTLKVQPAELEDSGVYFCASSQDLGGGEYNEQFFGPGTRLTVL.